This T cell receptor beta chain was recorded in a study of T cells in Graves' hyperthyroidism and ophthalmopathy. This clonotype was recorded many times. Amplified regions were TCR beta CDR3 sequences from RNA transcripts. RT-PCR in the first round (using the HTBI primer set) targeted the TCR CDR3. From the multiplex PCR reads, TCRdb called clonotypes with MiXCR, one entry per CDR3 protein. The sample contains fewer than 400,000 distinct CDR3 sequences, around a sixth of which appear only once. CDR1 and CDR2 from the germline V gene are SGHVS and FQNEAQ. The CDR3 covers 15 residues. Trimming left V 1 base short and J 5 bases short, with 14 bases between.

The rearrangement uses TRBV7-8 and TRBJ2-5; D may be TRBD1 (6 bases). Input material: blood. This receptor was taken from a woman in her late teens or twenties with Graves' hyperthyroidism that later progressed to Graves' ophthalmopathy. CDR3 in amino acids: CASSLGAGDRETQYF. Written as DNA, the CDR3 is TGTGCCAGCAGCTTAGGGGCAGGGGACCGGGAGACCCAGTACTTC.